This TCR beta chain is from a study of blood T cell repertoires in COVID-19. This CDR3 is 16 amino acids long. Germline loops: CDR1 KGHSH, CDR2 LQKENI. V was clipped by 6 bases and J by 2 bases; unmatched bases: 10. The repertoire was sequenced with immunoSEQ multiplex PCR; TCRdb's copy has only in-frame clones and lacks some. The sample has 300,000 to 400,000 clones; about 85% are singletons. This TCR was sampled from a woman aged 25-40 years who had been exposed to COVID-19. The V and J genes are TRBV18 and TRBJ2-7; 10 nucleotides line up with TRBD1. The sequenced sample was PBMCs or T cells enriched from blood (not recorded which). The CDR3 DNA sequence: TGTGCCAGCTCGGAGATTCCGGGACAGGGGACCTACGAGCAGTACTTC. Its translation: CASSEIPGQGTYEQYF.